Presented here are 31 T cell receptor beta chains from one specimen sequenced in a study of T cells in Graves' hyperthyroidism and ophthalmopathy (dated by TCRdb to the late 2010s). Library prep was done by multiplex PCR. The run used an Illumina HiSeq 2000. The TCR beta CDR3 regions were amplified from RNA transcripts. A first-round RT-PCR of the TCR CDR3 used the HTBI primer set with the Qiagen OneStep RT-PCR kit. TCRdb applied fastp at Q25 and MiXCR to the public reads, then kept only in-frame beta chains. When rows share a CDR3 protein, they turn into one entry using the most common DNA and genes. Counted in this sample were about 250,000 distinct CDR3 sequences; over 20% of them appeared once. Of the sample, 35% to 40% falls within the top ten clones. Sequencing used blood. The source of these receptors is a woman between 35 and 50 years old with Graves' ophthalmopathy.

Many counts were recorded for this clonotype. The V call is TRBV28, the J call TRBJ2-2; 8 bases map to TRBD2. Germline V CDR1 and CDR2: MDHEN, SYDVKM. The ends lost 6 bases at V and 3 bases at J; junction bases unmatched: 9. There are 16 residues in the CDR3. CDR3 nucleotide sequence: TGTGCCAGCAGCCCCGGTAGCGGGACTTACACCGGGGAGCTGTTTTTT. This gives the protein CASSPGSGTYTGELFF.

Only a few counts were recorded for this clonotype. The chain uses TRBV5-1 and TRBJ2-7; D gene uncertain. The CDR3 runs to 13 residues. From germline, CDR1 is SGHRS and CDR2 YFSETQ. V was shortened by 6 bases and J by 0 bases, with 10 bases between the two germline ends. As DNA, the CDR3 is TGCGCCAGCATGGACCCGAGCTCCTACGAGCAGTACTTC. This translates into CASMDPSSYEQYF.

Many counts were recorded for this clonotype. The chain recombines TRBV7-8 with TRBJ1-1, with D possibly being TRBD1 (6 bases). Germline V gene sequence: CDR1 SGHVS, CDR2 FQNEAQ. V lost 5 bases to trimming and J lost 3 bases, with 19 bases between them. The CDR3 runs 16 residues. Written as DNA, the CDR3 is TGTGCCAGCAGCCCCGGGACCGGGACAATCTACACTGAAGCTTTCTTT. Its translation is CASSPGTGTIYTEAFF.

This clonotype was counted at least ten times. V usage is TRBV12-3 or TRBV12-4 and J usage is TRBJ2-5, with 12 bases fitting TRBD2. V gave up 2 bases and J gave up 2 bases; unmatched junction bases: 9. CDR3 length: 18 residues. CDR3 nucleotides: TGTGCCAGCAGTTTAAAGGGGAGGCTAGCGGGAGGGCAAGAGACCCAGTACTTC. It codes for CASSLKGRLAGGQETQYF.

This clonotype was counted at least ten times. V and J are TRBV18 and TRBJ1-5; TRBD1 might be the D (5 bases). V was cut by 3 bases and J by 7 bases, with 10 bases left in between. Germline lookup yields CDR1 KGHSH and CDR2 LQKENI. The CDR3 is 13 residues long. For the CDR3, the DNA is TGTGCCAGCTCACCCGAGCGGGGGCAGCCCCAGCATTTT. Translated, it gives CASSPERGQPQHF. Drawing the rest from reference TRBV18 and TRBJ1-5, the complete variable domain is NAGVMQNPRHLVRRRGQEARLRCSPMKGHSHVYWYRQLPEEGLKFMVYLQKENIIDESGMPKERFSAEFPKEGPSILRIQQVVRGDSAAYFCASSPERGQPQHFGDGTRLSIL.

This clonotype occurred many times. The V gene is TRBV19, the J gene TRBJ2-7; D is uncertain. The CDR3 sequence is 14 residues long. Germline lookup yields CDR1 LNHDA and CDR2 SQIVND (reference sequence). V was cut by 5 bases and J by 4 bases, with 15 bases left in between. The CDR3, as DNA: TGTGCCAGTAGTCAGTGGGCGATGACTTACGAGCAGTACTTC. Translation gives CASSQWAMTYEQYF.

In its sample, this clonotype was seen many times. The chain is built from TRBV4-2 and TRBJ2-7, with a tentative D call TRBD1 (7 bases). V lost 4 bases, J lost 0 bases, and 19 bases lay in between. Germline V gives CDR1 LGHNA, CDR2 YNFKEQ. The CDR3 length is 17 residues. CDR3 residues: CASSLLPRRDSSYEQYF. CDR3 in DNA: TGTGCCAGCAGCCTCCTCCCCCGGCGGGACAGCTCCTACGAGCAGTACTTC.

This clonotype was picked up many times. The chain recombines TRBV19 with TRBJ2-5; D remains unclear. The CDR3 contains 14 residues. Germline lookup yields CDR1 LNHDA and CDR2 SQIVND (reference sequence). V lost 5 bases to trimming and J lost 0 bases, with 10 bases between them. The CDR3 DNA sequence: TGTGCCAGTAGTGGAACATCCTACCAAGAGACCCAGTACTTC. Translated, it gives CASSGTSYQETQYF.

Comments on this clonotype: The CDR3 ends on some other residue instead of the conserved phenylalanine or tryptophan, so this is likely a read error. The CDR3 protein is CASSLAGGLRRSNQPQHI. The CDR3 DNA follows: TGTGCCAGCAGTTTAGCAGGGGGCTTGAGACGTAGCAATCAGCCCCAGCATATT. The chain is built from TRBV12-3 or TRBV12-4 and TRBJ1-5, with 7 bases matching TRBD1. V was pared by 0 bases and J by 0 bases, with 8 bases of the junction left unmatched. The CDR3 has 18 residues.

This clonotype was detected many times. The V gene is TRBV6-1, the J gene TRBJ2-7; 7 bases fit TRBD1. Germline loops: CDR1 MNHNS, CDR2 SASEGT. There are 14 residues in the CDR3. Trimming at V came to 5 bases and at J to 5 bases, leaving 9 bases not matched to a gene. CDR3 in amino acids: CASSLLGRGNEQYF. CDR3 coding DNA: TGTGCCAGCAGTCTATTGGGCAGGGGGAACGAGCAGTACTTC.

This clonotype was seen at least ten times. The chain couples TRBV12-3 or TRBV12-4 to TRBJ1-2; D call uncertain. This CDR3 is built from 11 residues. V lost 5 bases to trimming and J lost 5 bases, with 6 bases between them. The CDR3 sequence is CASSLQYGYTF. CDR3 bases: TGTGCCAGCAGTCTTCAGTATGGCTACACCTTC.

The table lists this clonotype with many counts. V and J are TRBV25-1 and TRBJ2-7; no firm D call. Looked up from germline, CDR1 is MGHDK and CDR2 is SYGVNS. The CDR3 consists of 12 residues. The V end lost 2 bases, the J end lost 4 bases, and 6 bases lay between the germline ends. CDR3 coding DNA: TGTGCCAGCAGTGAAGGTGGTTACGAGCAGTACTTC. Its translation: CASSEGGYEQYF.

This clonotype was observed many times. V usage is TRBV28 and J usage is TRBJ1-5; possible D gene TRBD1, 6 bases. The germline gives CDR1 MDHEN, CDR2 SYDVKM. The CDR3 spans 16 residues. V lost 2 bases, J lost 0 bases, and 11 bases lay in between. The CDR3 protein is CASSLGQPYSNQPQHF. CDR3 coding DNA: TGTGCCAGCAGTTTAGGACAGCCATATAGCAATCAGCCCCAGCATTTT.

This clonotype was counted at least ten times. The gene calls are TRBV2 and TRBJ2-5; maybe TRBD1 (5 bases). CDR1 is SNHLY and CDR2 is FYNNEI in the germline V gene. V gave up 2 bases and J gave up 0 bases, with 10 bases separating them. The CDR3 runs to 15 residues. The CDR3 DNA follows: TGTGCCAGCAGTGAATGGGAACAGGACCAAGAGACCCAGTACTTC. Translated, it gives CASSEWEQDQETQYF. The whole variable domain, filled in from reference TRBV2 and TRBJ2-5, reads EPEVTQTPSHQVTQMGQEVILRCVPISNHLYFYWYRQILGQKVEFLVSFYNNEISEKSEIFDDQFSVERPDGSNFTLKIRSTKLEDSAMYFCASSEWEQDQETQYFGPGTRLLVL.

This clonotype was seen ten or more times. The genes are TRBV7-3 and TRBJ2-7; TRBD2 matches at 12 bases. The trim removed 0 bases at V and 6 bases at J, leaving 6 bases unmatched. The germline CDR1 and CDR2 sequences are SGHTA and FQGTGA. This CDR3 is 16 amino acids long. The CDR3 sequence is CASSLTSLAGGREQYF. The CDR3 bases are TGTGCCAGCAGCTTAACCTCACTAGCGGGAGGACGCGAGCAGTACTTC.

This clonotype was seen ten or more times. The V and J genes are TRBV7-9 and TRBJ2-2; D may be TRBD1 (6 bases). This CDR3 has 15 residues. V was trimmed by 4 bases and J by 4 bases, leaving 13 bases between them. Germline assignment: CDR1 SEHNR and CDR2 FQNEAQ (reference sequence). CDR3 protein: CASSYRDPSTGELFF. As DNA, the CDR3 is TGTGCCAGCAGCTACAGGGACCCGAGCACCGGGGAGCTGTTTTTT.

The J gene is TRBJ1-1, the V gene TRBV12-3 or TRBV12-4, with D maybe TRBD1 (6 bases). The CDR3 contains 14 residues. The V gene lost 5 bases and the J gene lost 5 bases, with 15 bases spanning the gap. The CDR3 nucleotides read TGTGCCAGCAGTCAACATACAGGGCAAACTGAAGCTTTCTTT. This encodes CASSQHTGQTEAFF.

This clonotype was recorded many times. The rearrangement joins TRBV10-2 to TRBJ2-5; maybe TRBD2 (6 bases). The CDR3 has 13 amino acids. V lost 7 bases to trimming and J lost 3 bases, with 12 bases between them. From germline, CDR1 is WSHSY and CDR2 SAAADI. Written as DNA, the CDR3 is TGCGCCAGCAACTTGGACTACAAAGAGACCCAGTACTTC. It specifies CASNLDYKETQYF.

This clonotype was recorded at least ten times. The chain combines TRBV11-2 with TRBJ2-2; tentatively, D is TRBD1 or TRBD2 (5 bases each). Germline CDR1 SGHAT, CDR2 FQNNGV. V shed 5 bases and J shed 7 bases, with 17 bases lying between them. This CDR3 spans 15 amino acids. The CDR3 sequence is CASSGGVLIDGELFF. In DNA form, the CDR3 reads TGTGCCAGCAGCGGGGGTGTGCTGATTGACGGGGAGCTGTTTTTT.

At least ten counts were recorded for this clonotype. The chain is built from TRBV19 and TRBJ2-7, with no clear D. CDR1 is LNHDA and CDR2 is SQIVND in the germline V gene (reference sequence). The CDR3 contains 15 residues. V dropped 5 bases and J dropped 1 base, with 15 bases sitting between them. CDR3 coding DNA: TGTGCCAGTAGTCCAACCCCTACTGGGTCCTACGAGCAGTACTTC. Its protein product is CASSPTPTGSYEQYF.

The chain carries TRBV28 and TRBJ2-5; 8 bases are a match to TRBD1. The CDR3 runs to 15 residues. The trim removed 6 bases at V and 4 bases at J, leaving 10 bases unmatched. Germline assignment: CDR1 MDHEN and CDR2 SYDVKM. The chain's CDR3 is CASSLTGTGLETQYF. The CDR3 DNA sequence: TGTGCCAGCAGCTTAACCGGGACAGGCTTAGAGACCCAGTACTTC.

V and J are TRBV5-6 and TRBJ1-6; 9 positions agree with TRBD1. CDR1 and CDR2 from the germline V gene are SGHDT and YYEEEE. V gave up 4 bases and J gave up 7 bases; unmatched junction bases: 3. The length of the CDR3 is 14 residues. CDR3 sequence reads: CASSKQGANSPLHF. DNA of the CDR3: TGTGCCAGCAGCAAACAGGGGGCGAATTCACCCCTCCACTTT. Supplemented by reference TRBV5-6 and TRBJ1-6, the full variable domain reads DAGVTQSPTHLIKTRGQQVTLRCSPKSGHDTVSWYQQALGQGPQFIFQYYEEEERQRGNFPDRFSGHQFPNYSSELNVNALLLGDSALYLCASSKQGANSPLHFGNGTRLTVT.

J is TRBJ1-2 and V is TRBV6-1; D ambiguous. CDR1 is MNHNS and CDR2 is SASEGT in the germline V gene. The V end lost 5 bases, the J end lost 6 bases, and 10 bases lay between the germline ends. This CDR3 is 12 amino acids long. The CDR3 region is CASSRTQDGYTF. The CDR3, as DNA: TGTGCCAGCAGTCGGACGCAGGATGGCTACACCTTC.

This clonotype was counted at least ten times. J is TRBJ1-2 and V is TRBV20-1, with TRBD1 matching over 8 bases. The CDR3 has 12 amino acids. The V gene's germline CDR1 is DFQATT and CDR2 SNEGSKA (reference sequence). Trimming removed 6 bases from V and 4 bases from J; junction bases left unmatched: 4. The CDR3 sequence: CSAITGGYGYTF. The CDR3 DNA is TGCAGTGCGATAACAGGGGGCTATGGCTACACCTTC.

The chain has TRBV28 and TRBJ2-7, with TRBD2 identical over 11 bases. J was trimmed by 4 bases and V by 8 bases; bases with no gene match: 7. Germline V gene data show CDR1 as MDHEN and CDR2 as SYDVKM. The CDR3 runs to 14 residues. CDR3 nucleotides: TGTGCCAGCGAGGGACTAGCGGAAAATTACGAGCAGTACTTC. Translating gives CASEGLAENYEQYF.

This clonotype was detected ten times or more. J is TRBJ1-3 and V is TRBV9; D perhaps matches TRBD1 (5 bases). V lost 0 bases and J lost 2, with 12 bases in between. Per the germline V gene, CDR1 is SGDLS and CDR2 is YYNGEE. The CDR3 is made up of 16 amino acids. The CDR3 here is CASSVVAGNTGNTIYF. Written as DNA, the CDR3 is TGTGCCAGCAGCGTAGTGGCAGGGAATACTGGAAACACCATATATTTT.

This clonotype was seen repeatedly, ten times or more. This chain joins TRBV13 and TRBJ2-2, with D perhaps assigned TRBD1 or TRBD2 (5 bases each). V was clipped by 2 bases and J by 1 base, with 11 bases between them. This CDR3 region has 16 residues. The V gene's germline CDR1 is PRHDT and CDR2 FYEKMQ (reference sequence). CDR3 sequence reads: CASSLISGQNTGELFF. CDR3 bases: TGTGCCAGCAGCTTAATCAGCGGACAGAACACCGGGGAGCTGTTTTTT. Supplemented by reference TRBV13 and TRBJ2-2, the full variable domain reads AAGVIQSPRHLIKEKRETATLKCYPIPRHDTVYWYQQGPGQDPQFLISFYEKMQSDKGSIPDRFSAQQFSDYHSELNMSSLELGDSALYFCASSLISGQNTGELFFGEGSRLTVL.

The V call is TRBV2, the J call TRBJ1-1; D unclear. The CDR3 extends over 11 amino acids. V was trimmed by 7 bases and J by 6 bases, leaving 9 bases between them. Germline V CDR1 and CDR2: SNHLY, FYNNEI. The CDR3 coding sequence is TGTGCCAGCATTCCAGCCCCTGAAGCTTTCTTT. Its protein is CASIPAPEAFF.

There are a few counts of this clonotype. Its ends do not fully match the called genes, so a read error is possible. The chain recombines TRBV20-1 with TRBJ1-1, with D unclear. CDR1 and CDR2 from the germline V gene are DFQATT and SNEGSKA (reference sequence). The CDR3 spans 13 residues. The CDR3 DNA reads TGCAGTGCTCCCGAGAGAACGAACACTGAAGCTTCCTTT. Translation gives CSAPERTNTEASF.

The genes are TRBV28 and TRBJ2-2; 9 bases match TRBD1. Germline V gene data show CDR1 as MDHEN and CDR2 as SYDVKM. V was clipped by 5 bases and J by 5 bases; unmatched bases: 6. The CDR3 loop spans 15 amino acids. CDR3 DNA sequence: TGTGCCAGCAGTCCCAAGGACAGGGGAACCGGGGAGCTGTTTTTT. This sequence encodes CASSPKDRGTGELFF.

This rearrangement joins TRBV6-1 to TRBJ2-5; 8 bases are a match to TRBD2. The CDR3 has 18 amino acids. V trimming: 2 bases; J trimming: 0 bases; junction bases outside the gene matches: 11. The germline CDR1 and CDR2 sequences are MNHNS and SASEGT. CDR3 DNA: TGTGCCAGCAGTGAAAGATCAATAGCTAGCGGGTACCAAGAGACCCAGTACTTC. Amino acids: CASSERSIASGYQETQYF.